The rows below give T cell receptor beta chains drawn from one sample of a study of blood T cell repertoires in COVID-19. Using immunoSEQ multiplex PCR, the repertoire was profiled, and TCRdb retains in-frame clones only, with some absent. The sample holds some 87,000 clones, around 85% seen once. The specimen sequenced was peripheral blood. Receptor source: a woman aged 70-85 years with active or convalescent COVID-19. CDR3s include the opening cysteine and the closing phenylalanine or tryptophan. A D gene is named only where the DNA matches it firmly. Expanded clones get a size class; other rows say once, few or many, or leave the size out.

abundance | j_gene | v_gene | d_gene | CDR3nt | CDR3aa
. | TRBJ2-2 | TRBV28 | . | TGTGCCAGCAGTTCGGGCCGTAGACAGGCGAACACCGGGGAGCTGTTTTTT | CASSSGRRQANTGELFF
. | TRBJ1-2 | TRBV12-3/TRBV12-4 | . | TGTGCCAGCAGTCCATCAGGGGCCTCTGGCTACACCTTC | CASSPSGASGYTF
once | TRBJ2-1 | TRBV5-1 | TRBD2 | TGCGCCACCCATGGACTAGCGGGGGGCCCGGGGGGCAATGAGCAGTTCTTC | CATHGLAGGPGGNEQFF
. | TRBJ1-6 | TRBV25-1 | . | TGTGCCAGCAGTGATCGGGTCAATTCACCCCTCCACTTT | CASSDRVNSPLHF
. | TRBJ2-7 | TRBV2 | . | TGTGCCAGCCAGGACAGCTCCTACGAGCAGTACTTC | CASQDSSYEQYF
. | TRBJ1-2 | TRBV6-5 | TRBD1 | TGTGCCAGCAGTTACTCGGGGACAGCTAACTATGGCTACACCTTC | CASSYSGTANYGYTF
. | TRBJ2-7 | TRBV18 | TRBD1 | TGTGCCAGCTCACCTGGGACAGGACAAACCTACGAGCAGTACTTC | CASSPGTGQTYEQYF
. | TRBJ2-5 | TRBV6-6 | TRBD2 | TGTGCCAGCACCAAAGTATCGGGGGGGGAAGAGACCCAGTACTTC | CASTKVSGGEETQYF
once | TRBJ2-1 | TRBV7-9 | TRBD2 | TGTGCCAGCAGCTTGGGACTAGCGGGGGTGGGCGAGCAGTTCTTC | CASSLGLAGVGEQFF
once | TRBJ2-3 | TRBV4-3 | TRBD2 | TGCGCCAGCAGCCAAGATCACGGGCTAGCGGGGGGGCCGAGGGCTTCAGATACGCAGTATTTT | CASSQDHGLAGGPRASDTQYF
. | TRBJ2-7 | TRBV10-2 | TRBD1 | TGCGCCAGCAGGGGTCACCGGGACAGGGGGCCTCACGAGCAGTACTTC | CASRGHRDRGPHEQYF